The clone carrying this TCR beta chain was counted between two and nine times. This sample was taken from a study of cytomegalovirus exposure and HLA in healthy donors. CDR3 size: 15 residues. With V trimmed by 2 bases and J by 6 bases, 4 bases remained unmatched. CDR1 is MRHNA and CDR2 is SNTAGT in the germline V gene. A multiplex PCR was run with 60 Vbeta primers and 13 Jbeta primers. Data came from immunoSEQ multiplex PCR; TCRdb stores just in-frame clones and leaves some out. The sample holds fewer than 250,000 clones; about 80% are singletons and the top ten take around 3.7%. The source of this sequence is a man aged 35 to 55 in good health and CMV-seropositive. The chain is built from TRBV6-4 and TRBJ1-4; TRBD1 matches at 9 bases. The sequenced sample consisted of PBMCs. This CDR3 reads CASSDPDRGDEKLFF. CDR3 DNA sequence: TGTGCCAGCAGTGACCCGGACAGGGGTGATGAAAAACTGTTTTTT.